This TCR beta chain was captured in a study of cytomegalovirus exposure and HLA in healthy donors. With respect to this clone: Its antigen is still unknown.

Broader study findings: A later analysis associated about 18,000 TCR beta sequences with HLA alleles at a 0.05 false discovery rate.

This CDR3 has 13 residues. Germline values: CDR1 MDHEN, CDR2 SYDVKM. V was pared by 8 bases and J by 7 bases, with 15 bases between. PCR used 60 Vbeta primers and 13 Jbeta primers. The assay was immunoSEQ multiplex PCR, and TCRdb's table has in-frame clones only and misses some. Here the sample spans more than 150,000 clones, roughly 80% being singletons. The origin of this receptor is a woman in her 40s in good health and CMV-seropositive. The chain employs TRBV28 and TRBJ1-5, with D tentatively TRBD1 (6 bases). The sequencing input was PBMCs. In nucleotides, the CDR3 is TGTGCCAGCGGAATAACAGGGCACCAGCCCCAGCATTTT. It encodes CASGITGHQPQHF.